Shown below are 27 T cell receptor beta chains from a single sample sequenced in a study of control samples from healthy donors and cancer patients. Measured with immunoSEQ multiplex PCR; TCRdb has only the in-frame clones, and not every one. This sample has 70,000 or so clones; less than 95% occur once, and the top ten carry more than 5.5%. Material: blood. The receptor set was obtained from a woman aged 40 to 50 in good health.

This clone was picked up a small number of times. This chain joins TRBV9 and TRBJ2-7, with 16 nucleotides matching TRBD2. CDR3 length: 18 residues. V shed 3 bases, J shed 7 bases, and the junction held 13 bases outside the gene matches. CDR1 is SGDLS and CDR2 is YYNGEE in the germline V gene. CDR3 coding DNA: TGTGCCAGCAGCGCGGGACTAGCGGGAGGGACCTCCTACGAAGAGCAGTACTTC. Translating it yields CASSAGLAGGTSYEEQYF.

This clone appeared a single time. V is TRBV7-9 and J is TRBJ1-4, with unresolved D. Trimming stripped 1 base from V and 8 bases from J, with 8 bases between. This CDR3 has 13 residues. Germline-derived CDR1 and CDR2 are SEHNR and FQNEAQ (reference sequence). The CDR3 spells CASSLVGAEKLFF. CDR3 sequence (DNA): TGTGCCAGCAGCTTAGTGGGCGCGGAAAAACTGTTTTTT.

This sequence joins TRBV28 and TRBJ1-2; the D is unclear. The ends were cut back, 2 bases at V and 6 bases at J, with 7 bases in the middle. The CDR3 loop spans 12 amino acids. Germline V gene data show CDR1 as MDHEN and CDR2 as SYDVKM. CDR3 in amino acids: CASSLTHDGYTF. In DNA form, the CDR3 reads TGTGCCAGCAGTTTAACGCATGATGGCTACACCTTC.

This CDR3 reads CASSQDLGQPYEQYF. In DNA, the CDR3 is TGTGCCAGCAGCCAAGATCTAGGACAGCCTTACGAGCAGTACTTC. This chain links TRBV3-1 (or the pseudogene TRBV3-2) with TRBJ2-7, with a possible D match to TRBD1 (6 bases). This CDR3 is 15 amino acids long. V was pared by 0 bases and J by 4 bases, with 13 bases between. Germline CDR1 reads LGHDT; CDR2 reads YNNKEL (reference sequence).

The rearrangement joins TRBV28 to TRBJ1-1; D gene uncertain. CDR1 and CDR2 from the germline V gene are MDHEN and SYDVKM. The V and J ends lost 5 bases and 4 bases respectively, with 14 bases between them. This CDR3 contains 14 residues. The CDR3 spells CASSPAPGSTEAFF. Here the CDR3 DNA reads TGTGCCAGCAGTCCTGCCCCGGGGAGCACTGAAGCTTTCTTT.

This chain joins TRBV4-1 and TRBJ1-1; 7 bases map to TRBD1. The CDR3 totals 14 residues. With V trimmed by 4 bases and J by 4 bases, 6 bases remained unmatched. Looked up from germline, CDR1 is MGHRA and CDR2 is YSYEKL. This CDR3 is CASSRQGGITEAFF. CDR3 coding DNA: TGCGCCAGCAGCCGACAGGGTGGAATCACTGAAGCTTTCTTT.

CDR3 protein: CASSLAPDTSSYEQYF. The CDR3 DNA reads TGTGCCAGCAGCTTAGCCCCGGACACCAGCTCCTACGAGCAGTACTTC. The chain joins TRBV7-9 to TRBJ2-7; a weak D match, TRBD1 (5 bases). This CDR3 is built from 16 residues. Germline CDR1 and CDR2: SEHNR and FQNEAQ (reference sequence). V lost 0 bases and J lost 0, with 12 bases in between. The full variable domain, rest sourced from reference TRBV7-9 and TRBJ2-7, is DTGVSQNPRHKITKRGQNVTFRCDPISEHNRLYWYRQTLGQGPEFLTYFQNEAQLEKSRLLSDRFSAERPKGSFSTLEIQRTEQGDSAMYLCASSLAPDTSSYEQYFGPGTRLTVT.

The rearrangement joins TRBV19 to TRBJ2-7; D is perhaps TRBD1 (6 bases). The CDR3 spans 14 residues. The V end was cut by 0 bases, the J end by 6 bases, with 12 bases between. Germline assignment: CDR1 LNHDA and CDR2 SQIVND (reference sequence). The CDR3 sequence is CASSIDARDTEQYF. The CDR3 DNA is TGTGCCAGTAGTATAGATGCCAGGGACACCGAGCAGTACTTC.

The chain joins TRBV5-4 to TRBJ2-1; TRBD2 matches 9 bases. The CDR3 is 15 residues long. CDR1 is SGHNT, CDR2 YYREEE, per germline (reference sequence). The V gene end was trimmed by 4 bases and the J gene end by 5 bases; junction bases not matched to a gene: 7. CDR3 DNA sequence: TGTGCCAGCAGCCTACGGACTAGCGACCACAATGAGCAGTTCTTC. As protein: CASSLRTSDHNEQFF.

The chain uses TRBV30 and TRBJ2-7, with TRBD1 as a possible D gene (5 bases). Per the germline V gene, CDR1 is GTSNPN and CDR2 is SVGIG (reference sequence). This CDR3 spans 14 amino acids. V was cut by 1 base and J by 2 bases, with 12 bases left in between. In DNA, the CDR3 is TGTGCCTGGAGTGAGGGTATAGGGGCCTACGAGCAGTACTTC. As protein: CAWSEGIGAYEQYF.

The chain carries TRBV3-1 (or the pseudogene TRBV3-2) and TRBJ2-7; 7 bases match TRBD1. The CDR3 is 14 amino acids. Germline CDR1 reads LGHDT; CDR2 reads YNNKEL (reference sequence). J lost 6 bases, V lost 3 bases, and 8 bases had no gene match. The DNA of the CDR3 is TGTGCCAGCAGCCAGAGGGGGCCATCTCTCGAGCAGTACTTC. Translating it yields CASSQRGPSLEQYF.

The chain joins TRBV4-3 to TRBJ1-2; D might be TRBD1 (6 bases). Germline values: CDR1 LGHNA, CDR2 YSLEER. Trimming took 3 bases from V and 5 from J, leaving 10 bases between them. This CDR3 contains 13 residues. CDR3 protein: CASSHITGYGYTF. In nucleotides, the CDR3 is TGCGCCAGCAGCCATATCACAGGGTATGGCTACACCTTC.

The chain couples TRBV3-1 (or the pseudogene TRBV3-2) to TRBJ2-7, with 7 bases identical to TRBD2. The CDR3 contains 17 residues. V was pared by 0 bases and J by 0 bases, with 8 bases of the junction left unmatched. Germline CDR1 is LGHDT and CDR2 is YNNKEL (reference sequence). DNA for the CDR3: TGTGCCAGCAGCCAAGACCTATCGGCTAGCGGCTCCTACGAGCAGTACTTC. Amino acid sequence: CASSQDLSASGSYEQYF.

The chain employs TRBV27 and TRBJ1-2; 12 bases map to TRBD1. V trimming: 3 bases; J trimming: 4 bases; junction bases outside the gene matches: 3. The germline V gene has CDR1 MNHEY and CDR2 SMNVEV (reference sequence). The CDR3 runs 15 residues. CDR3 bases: TGTGCCAGCAGTTTGGGGACAGGGGGCTTCTATGGCTACACCTTC. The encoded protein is CASSLGTGGFYGYTF.

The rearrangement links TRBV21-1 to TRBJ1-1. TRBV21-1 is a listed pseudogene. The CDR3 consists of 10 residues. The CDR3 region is CASSKPEAFF. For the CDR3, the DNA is TGTGCCAGCAGCAAACCCGAAGCTTTCTTT.

The CDR3 nucleotides read TGTGCCAGCAGCTTAGGTGGAGCGGGGGATATCGGGGAGCTGTTTTTT. It yields the protein CASSLGGAGDIGELFF. The chain has TRBV11-2 and TRBJ2-2; 8 bases map to TRBD2. This CDR3 spans 16 amino acids. Germline lookup yields CDR1 SGHAT and CDR2 FQNNGV. V lost 1 base, J lost 7 bases, and 8 bases stayed unmatched. The whole variable domain, filled in from reference TRBV11-2 and TRBJ2-2, reads EAGVAQSPRYKIIEKRQSVAFWCNPISGHATLYWYQQILGQGPKLLIQFQNNGVVDDSQLPKDRFSAERLKGVDSTLKIQPAKLEDSAVYLCASSLGGAGDIGELFFGEGSRLTVL.

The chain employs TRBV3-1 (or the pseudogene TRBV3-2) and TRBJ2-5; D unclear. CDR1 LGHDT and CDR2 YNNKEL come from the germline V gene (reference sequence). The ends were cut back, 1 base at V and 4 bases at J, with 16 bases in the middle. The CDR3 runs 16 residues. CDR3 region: CASSQAWDLASETQYF. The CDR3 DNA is TGTGCCAGCAGCCAAGCGTGGGATTTAGCCTCAGAGACCCAGTACTTC.

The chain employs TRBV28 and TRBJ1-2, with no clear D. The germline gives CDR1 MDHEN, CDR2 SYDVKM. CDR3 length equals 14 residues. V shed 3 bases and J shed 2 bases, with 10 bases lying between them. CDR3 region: CASSFSGGNYGYTF. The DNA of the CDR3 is TGTGCCAGCAGTTTCAGTGGTGGGAACTATGGCTACACCTTC.

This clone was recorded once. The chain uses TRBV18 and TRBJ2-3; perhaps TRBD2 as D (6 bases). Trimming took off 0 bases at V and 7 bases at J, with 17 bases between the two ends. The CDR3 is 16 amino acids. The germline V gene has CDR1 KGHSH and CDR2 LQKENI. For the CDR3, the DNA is TGTGCCAGCTCACCACCTCGGAGGGAGTTGGCAAATACGCAGTATTTT. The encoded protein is CASSPPRRELANTQYF.

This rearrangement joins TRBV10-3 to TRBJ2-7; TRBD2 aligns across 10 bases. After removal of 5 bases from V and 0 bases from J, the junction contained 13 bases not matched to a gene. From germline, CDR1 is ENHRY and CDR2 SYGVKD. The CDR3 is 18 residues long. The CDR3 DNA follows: TGTGCCATCAGTCTAGGGTCCTCCGGGACTAGCGTCTCCTACGAGCAGTACTTC. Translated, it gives CAISLGSSGTSVSYEQYF.

CDR3 residues: CASSAVAGQGQPQHF. The CDR3 DNA reads as TGTGCCAGCAGTGCGGTGGCAGGGCAGGGTCAGCCCCAGCATTTT. This chain joins TRBV2 and TRBJ1-5, with D possibly TRBD1 on 5 matching bases. Germline CDR1 is SNHLY and CDR2 is FYNNEI. V was pared by 4 bases and J by 6 bases, with 16 bases between. The CDR3 is 15 residues long.

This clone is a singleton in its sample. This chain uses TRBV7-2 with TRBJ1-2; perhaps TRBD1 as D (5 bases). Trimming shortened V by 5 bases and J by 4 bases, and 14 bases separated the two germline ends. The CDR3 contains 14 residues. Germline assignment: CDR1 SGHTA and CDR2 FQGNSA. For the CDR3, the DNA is TGTGCCAGCAGCCCAGCCGGGACGGGCTATGGCTACACCTTC. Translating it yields CASSPAGTGYGYTF.

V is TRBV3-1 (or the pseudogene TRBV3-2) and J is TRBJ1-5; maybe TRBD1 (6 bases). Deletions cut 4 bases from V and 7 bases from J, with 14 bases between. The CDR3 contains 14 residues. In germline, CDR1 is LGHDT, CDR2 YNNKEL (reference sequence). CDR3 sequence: CASSLGGRGQPQHF. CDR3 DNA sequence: TGTGCCAGCAGCCTGGGAGGGAGGGGGCAGCCCCAGCATTTT.

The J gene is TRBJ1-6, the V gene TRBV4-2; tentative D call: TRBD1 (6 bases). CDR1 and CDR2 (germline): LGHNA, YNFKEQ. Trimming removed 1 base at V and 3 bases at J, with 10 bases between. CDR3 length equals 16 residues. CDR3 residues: CASSQGGRGYNSPLHF. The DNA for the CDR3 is TGTGCCAGCAGCCAAGGTGGCAGGGGCTATAATTCACCCCTCCACTTT.

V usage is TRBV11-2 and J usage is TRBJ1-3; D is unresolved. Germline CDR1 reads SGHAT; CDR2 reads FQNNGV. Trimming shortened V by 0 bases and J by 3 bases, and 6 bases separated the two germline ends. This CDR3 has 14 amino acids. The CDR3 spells CASSLDPDGNTIYF. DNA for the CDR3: TGTGCCAGCAGCTTAGATCCAGATGGAAACACCATATATTTT.

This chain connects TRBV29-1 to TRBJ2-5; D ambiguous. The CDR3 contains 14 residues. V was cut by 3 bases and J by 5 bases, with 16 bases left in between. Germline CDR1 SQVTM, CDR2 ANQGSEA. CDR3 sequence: CSVEPRTSRETQYF. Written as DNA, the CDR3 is TGCAGCGTTGAGCCAAGAACCTCCAGGGAGACCCAGTACTTC.

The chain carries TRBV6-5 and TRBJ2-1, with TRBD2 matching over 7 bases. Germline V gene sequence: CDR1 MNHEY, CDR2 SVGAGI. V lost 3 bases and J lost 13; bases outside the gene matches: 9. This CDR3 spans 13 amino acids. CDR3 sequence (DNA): TGTGCCAGCAGTTATAGTATAGCGGGTCCACAGTTCTTC. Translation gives CASSYSIAGPQFF.